These T cell receptor beta chains were read from a single sample in a study of shared clonotypes between healthy human individuals. Clones were read by immunoSEQ multiplex PCR, and TCRdb kept only the in-frame ones, dropping some. The table lists some 2 million clones, roughly 94% of them singletons, with 0.1% to 0.15% in the top ten. Sample: naive CD4+ T cells sorted from blood. The receptor set was obtained from a man younger than 35 in good health. CDR3s include the opening cysteine and the closing phenylalanine or tryptophan. Each record gives: clone size, D gene, V gene, J gene, CDR3 DNA, CDR3 protein. The D gene is left open where the match is weak. Expanded clones get a size class; other rows say once, few or many, or leave the size out.

>NA|TRBD1|TRBV7-3|TRBJ2-1
TGTGCCAGCAGCGAAAACAGGGGAGCCTACAATGAGCAGTTCTTC
CASSENRGAYNEQFF
>NA|NA|TRBV19|TRBJ1-2
TGTGCCAGTAGTAACCCACCTGATGGCTACACCTTC
CASSNPPDGYTF
>NA|NA|TRBV6-1|TRBJ1-1
TGTGCCAGCAGTCCAGGGTTTCCTGAAGCTTTCTTT
CASSPGFPEAFF
>NA|NA|TRBV2|TRBJ1-1
TGTGCCAGCAGTGAGACCCCGGGGGAGAACACTGAAGCTTTCTTT
CASSETPGENTEAFF
>NA|NA|TRBV28|TRBJ2-2
TGTGCCATCGCTGGGGGAACAGGCCACTCTCCGAACACCGGGGAGCTGTTTTTT
CAIAGGTGHSPNTGELFF
>NA|TRBD2|TRBV4-2|TRBJ2-5
TGTGCCAGCAGCCTAGCGGGGGGATCCCAAGAGACCCAGTACTTC
CASSLAGGSQETQYF
>NA|NA|TRBV18|TRBJ1-2
TGTGCCAGCTCACCGGGCGGGGGAAGCACCTTC
CASSPGGGSTF
>once|NA|TRBV2|TRBJ1-6
TGTGCCAGCAGGGAGGACGCCGGCTACTATAATTCACCCCTCCACTTT
CASREDAGYYNSPLHF
>NA|NA|TRBV4-2|TRBJ2-3
TGTGCCAGCAGCGATCGGCCGGGTGGCACAGATACGCAGTATTTT
CASSDRPGGTDTQYF
>NA|NA|TRBV6-1|TRBJ1-5
TGTGCCAGCAGACAGGGTGCTAGCAATCAGCCCCAGCATTTT
CASRQGASNQPQHF
>NA|NA|TRBV6-5|TRBJ1-1
TGTGCCAGCAGTTCCGACCTTACCTTGGGGGCTTTCTTT
CASSSDLTLGAFF
>NA|NA|TRBV2|TRBJ2-3
TGTGCCAGCACCGAGACAGATACGCAGTATTTT
CASTETDTQYF
>NA|NA|TRBV11-2|TRBJ2-2
TGTGCCAGCAGCTTAAGGTTAGGGGCCCGCCGAGGTACCGGGGAGCTGTTTTTT
CASSLRLGARRGTGELFF
>once|NA|TRBV5-1|TRBJ2-4
TGCGCCAGCAGCTTGACACAACCAGGCCAAAACATTCAGTACTTC
CASSLTQPGQNIQYF
>NA|NA|TRBV7-2|TRBJ2-2
TGTGCCAGCAGCACACGTCAGGGAATGAACACCGGGGAGCTGTTTTTT
CASSTRQGMNTGELFF
>NA|NA|TRBV5-4|TRBJ2-1
TGTGCCAGCAGCAGGTCTAACAATGAGCAGTTCTTC
CASSRSNNEQFF
>NA|NA|TRBV2|TRBJ1-3
TGTGCCAGCAGTCCGATCGAGGTGGGAAACACCATATATTTT
CASSPIEVGNTIYF
>NA|NA|TRBV28|TRBJ2-7
TGTGCCAGCAGTTTGGACCCGGGGCATATGTCCTACGAGCAGTACTTC
CASSLDPGHMSYEQYF
>once|NA|TRBV28|TRBJ1-6
TGTGCCAGCAGTTTCTCTTTAGCGACAGATAGCTCCTATAATTCACCCCTCCACTTT
CASSFSLATDSSYNSPLHF
>NA|NA|TRBV5-1|TRBJ2-1
TGCGCCAGCAAGCAGAGCTCCTACAATGAGCAGTTCTTC
CASKQSSYNEQFF
>NA|NA|TRBV5-5|TRBJ2-1
TGTGCCAGCACCAAGGAAGGGGCCGGCTACAATGAGCAGTTCTTC
CASTKEGAGYNEQFF
>NA|NA|TRBV7-2|TRBJ1-1
TGTGCCAGCAGCCTACAGGCAATGAACACTGAAGCTTTCTTT
CASSLQAMNTEAFF
>NA|NA|TRBV19|TRBJ2-7
TGTGCCAGTAGTCAGCAGGGCCGAAACTACGAGCAGTACTTC
CASSQQGRNYEQYF
>NA|NA|TRBV7-6|TRBJ2-3
TGTGCCAGCAGCTTAGGGACTACCGCAGATACGCAGTATTTT
CASSLGTTADTQYF
>NA|TRBD2|TRBV30|TRBJ2-7
TGTGCCTGGACTAGCGGGGGGGCTTACGAGCAGTACTTC
CAWTSGGAYEQYF
>NA|NA|TRBV5-1|TRBJ2-3
TGCGCCAGCAGCCCCTCTAGCACAGATACGCAGTATTTT
CASSPSSTDTQYF
>NA|TRBD2|TRBV4-1|TRBJ2-5
TGCGCCAGCAGCCAAGATCTTAGCGGGATTTCTAAAGAGACCCAGTACTTC
CASSQDLSGISKETQYF
>many|NA|TRBV28|TRBJ1-4
TGTGCCAGCAGCCCCGGGACGACCCCTGAAAAACTGTTTTTT
CASSPGTTPEKLFF
>NA|TRBD2|TRBV12-5|TRBJ2-2
TGTGCTAGTGGTTCTACTAGCGGGTACACCGGGGAGCTGTTTTTT
CASGSTSGYTGELFF
>NA|TRBD2|TRBV18|TRBJ2-7
TGTGCCAGCTCACCGAGCGGGATGGTCTACGAGCAGTACTTC
CASSPSGMVYEQYF
>NA|NA|TRBV6-6|TRBJ2-2
TGTGCCAGCATTTACGACCCCCGGTCCGGGGAGCTGTTTTTT
CASIYDPRSGELFF
>NA|TRBD1|TRBV7-2|TRBJ1-2
TGTGCCAGCAGTCTAGAGGGGACAGCTTATGGCTACACCTTC
CASSLEGTAYGYTF
>few|TRBD2|TRBV6-6|TRBJ2-7
TGTGCCAGCCTTTCGGCTAGCGGGGCCCCCTACGAGCAGTACTTC
CASLSASGAPYEQYF
>once|NA|TRBV7-2|TRBJ1-4
TGTGCCAGCAGCTTAGCGTCGGAAGGGCTCCGCCCAAATGAAAAACTGTTTTTT
CASSLASEGLRPNEKLFF
>NA|NA|TRBV5-4|TRBJ1-3
TGTGCCAGCAGCTTCCCCGGGACCGGGCCAAACACCATATATTTT
CASSFPGTGPNTIYF
>NA|NA|TRBV7-9|TRBJ2-7
TGTGCCAGCAGCCCAACGACAGATCGCTCCGAGCAGTACTTC
CASSPTTDRSEQYF
>NA|TRBD2|TRBV4-3|TRBJ2-3
TGCGCCAGCAGCCAAGATCCACGGGGGGCTAGCGGGAAGACAGATACGCAGTATTTT
CASSQDPRGASGKTDTQYF
>NA|NA|TRBV9|TRBJ2-7
TGTGCCAGCCCCGGGACTGCCCGGCAGTACTTC
CASPGTARQYF
>NA|NA|TRBV10-3|TRBJ2-3
TGTGCCATCTCCCCAGGGCCCACAGATACGCAGTATTTT
CAISPGPTDTQYF
>NA|NA|TRBV5-6|TRBJ2-7
TGTGCCAGCAGCTTGGTTCAAACGTACGAGCAGTACTTC
CASSLVQTYEQYF
>NA|TRBD1|TRBV7-2|TRBJ2-7
TGTGCCAGCAGCTTATTCGGGACAGGGGCCTACGAGCAGTACTTC
CASSLFGTGAYEQYF
>NA|TRBD2|TRBV7-2|TRBJ2-3
TGTGCCAGCAGCTTAGCCGGGACTAGCGGTAGCACAGATACGCAGTATTTT
CASSLAGTSGSTDTQYF
>NA|NA|TRBV5-6|TRBJ2-7
TGTGCCAGCAGCCGACAGCGGCCGGGGTCCTACGAGCAGTACTTC
CASSRQRPGSYEQYF
>once|NA|TRBV2|TRBJ2-3
TGTGCCAGCAGTCTGGACAGTAGCACAGATACGCAGTGTTTT
CASSLDSSTDTQCF
>NA|NA|TRBV29-1|TRBJ2-2
TGCAGCGTTGAAAACGACAGGGGAGGGTCCGGGGAGCTGTTTTTT
CSVENDRGGSGELFF
>NA|NA|TRBV6-6|TRBJ1-1
TGTGCCAGCGGCTCGACAGCCAACACTGAAGCTTTCTTT
CASGSTANTEAFF
>NA|TRBD2|TRBV27|TRBJ2-3
TGTGCCAGCAGTTTATCGGGACTAGCGGCAGATACGCAGTATTTT
CASSLSGLAADTQYF
>NA|NA|TRBV18|TRBJ2-7
TGTGCCAGCTCACCCAAGGATGGTAGTAGTTACGAGCAGTACTTC
CASSPKDGSSYEQYF
>NA|NA|TRBV2|TRBJ2-7
TGTGCCAGCAGTGAATTTCGGGCGGACTACGAGCAGTACTTC
CASSEFRADYEQYF